This T cell receptor (beta chain) came from a study of blood T cell repertoires in COVID-19. This CDR3 contains 19 residues. Per germline, CDR1 MNHEY and CDR2 SMNVEV (reference sequence). V lost 5 bases, J lost 2 bases, and 17 bases stayed unmatched. Using immunoSEQ multiplex PCR, the repertoire was profiled, and TCRdb retains in-frame clones only, with some absent. The data show over 90,000 clones, about 84% seen once. The source of this sequence is a man older than 75 with active or convalescent COVID-19. Source material: peripheral blood. V usage is TRBV27 and J usage is TRBJ2-3, with TRBD2 matching over 9 bases. In DNA, the CDR3 is TGTGCCAGCAGTAACCGACGGGGGACTAGCAATACCCTCACAGATACGCAGTATTTT. Protein product: CASSNRRGTSNTLTDTQYF.